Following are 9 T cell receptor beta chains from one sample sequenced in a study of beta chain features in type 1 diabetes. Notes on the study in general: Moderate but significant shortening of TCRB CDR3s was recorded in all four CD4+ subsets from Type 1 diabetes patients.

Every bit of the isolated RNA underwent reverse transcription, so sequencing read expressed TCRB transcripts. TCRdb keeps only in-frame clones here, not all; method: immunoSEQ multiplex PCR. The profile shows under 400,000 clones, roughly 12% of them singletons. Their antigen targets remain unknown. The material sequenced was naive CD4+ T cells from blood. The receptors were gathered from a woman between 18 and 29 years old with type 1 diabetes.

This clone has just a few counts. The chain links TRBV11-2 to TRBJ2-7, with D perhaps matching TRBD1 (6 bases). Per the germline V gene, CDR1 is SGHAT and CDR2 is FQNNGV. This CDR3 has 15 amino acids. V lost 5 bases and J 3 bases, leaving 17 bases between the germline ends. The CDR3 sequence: CASSQTGTIHYEQYF. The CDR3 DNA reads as TGTGCCAGCAGCCAAACCGGGACAATTCACTACGAGCAGTACTTC. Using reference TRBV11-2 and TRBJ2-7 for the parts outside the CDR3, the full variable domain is EAGVAQSPRYKIIEKRQSVAFWCNPISGHATLYWYQQILGQGPKLLIQFQNNGVVDDSQLPKDRFSAERLKGVDSTLKIQPAKLEDSAVYLCASSQTGTIHYEQYFGPGTRLTVT.

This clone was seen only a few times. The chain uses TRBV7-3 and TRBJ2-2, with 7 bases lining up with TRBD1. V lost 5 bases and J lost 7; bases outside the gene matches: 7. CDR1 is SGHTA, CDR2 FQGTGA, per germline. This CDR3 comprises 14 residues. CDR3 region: CASSAYRGVGELFF. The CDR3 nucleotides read TGTGCCAGCAGCGCCTACAGGGGAGTCGGGGAGCTGTTTTTT.

The CDR3 here is CASSVQELGIQYF. Here the CDR3 DNA reads TGTGCCAGCAGCGTACAGGAATTGGGCATTCAGTACTTC. The rearrangement joins TRBV9 to TRBJ2-4; D is undetermined. Germline-derived CDR1 and CDR2 are SGDLS and YYNGEE. The CDR3 covers 13 residues. V was clipped by 1 base and J by 9 bases, with 11 bases between them.

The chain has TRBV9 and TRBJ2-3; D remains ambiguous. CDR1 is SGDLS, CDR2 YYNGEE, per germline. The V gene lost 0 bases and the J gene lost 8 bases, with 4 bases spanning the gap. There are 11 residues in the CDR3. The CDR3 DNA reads TGTGCCAGCAGCGTAGGTAGTACGCAGTATTTT. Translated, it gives CASSVGSTQYF. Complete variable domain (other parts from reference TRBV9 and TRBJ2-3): DSGVTQTPKHLITATGQRVTLRCSPRSGDLSVYWYQQSLDQGLQFLIQYYNGEERAKGNILERFSAQQFPDLHSELNLSSLELGDSALYFCASSVGSTQYFGPGTRLTVL.

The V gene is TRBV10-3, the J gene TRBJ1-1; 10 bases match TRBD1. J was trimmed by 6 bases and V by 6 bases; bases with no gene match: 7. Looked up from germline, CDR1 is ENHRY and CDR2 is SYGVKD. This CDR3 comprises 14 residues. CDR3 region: CAISNGQGDAEAFF. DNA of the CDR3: TGTGCCATCAGCAACGGACAGGGGGACGCTGAAGCTTTCTTT.

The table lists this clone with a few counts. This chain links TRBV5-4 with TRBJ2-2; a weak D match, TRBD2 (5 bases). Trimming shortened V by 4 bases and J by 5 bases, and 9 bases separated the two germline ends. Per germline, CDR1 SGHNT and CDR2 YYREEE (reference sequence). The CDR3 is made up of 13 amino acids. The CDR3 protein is CASSPPGTGELFF. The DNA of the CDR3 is TGTGCCAGCAGCCCGCCGGGGACCGGGGAGCTGTTTTTT.

The CDR3 here is CASSPGQDGTQYF. DNA for the CDR3: TGTGCCAGCTCACCAGGGCAGGATGGGACCCAGTACTTC. The chain couples TRBV18 to TRBJ2-5; D is unresolved. Germline values: CDR1 KGHSH, CDR2 LQKENI. Trimming pared 2 bases from V and 7 bases from J, leaving 11 bases between. The CDR3 consists of 13 residues.

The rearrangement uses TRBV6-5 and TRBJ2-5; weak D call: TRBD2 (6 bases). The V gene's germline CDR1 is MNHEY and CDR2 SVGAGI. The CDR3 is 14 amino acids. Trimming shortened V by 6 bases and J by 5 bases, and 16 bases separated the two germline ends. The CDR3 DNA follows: TGTGCCAGCAGCCGGGACTCTACTGGGGAGACCCAGTACTTC. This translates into CASSRDSTGETQYF.

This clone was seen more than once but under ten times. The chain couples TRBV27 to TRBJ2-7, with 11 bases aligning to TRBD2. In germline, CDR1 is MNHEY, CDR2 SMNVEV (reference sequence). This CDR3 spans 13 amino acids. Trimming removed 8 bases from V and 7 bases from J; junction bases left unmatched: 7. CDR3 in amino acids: CASSLAGVGEQYF. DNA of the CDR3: TGTGCCAGCTCACTAGCGGGGGTTGGGGAGCAGTACTTC.